The clone carrying this T cell receptor gamma chain has a count of ten or more. The protein held in TCRdb is that of a much larger clone and does not match this DNA's translation at residue 10, likely because of a read error; the protein shown is translated from the DNA. This sample was included in a study of γδ T cells in repeated Plasmodium falciparum infection. As for the study in general: Malian children with intense seasonal malaria exposure were compared with matched Australian children. Malaria-naive adults were infected with P. falciparum NF54 four times over roughly 640 days.

Each sorted gammadelta sample had TRG and TRD chains sequenced. TCRdb re-called clones from the multiplex PCR reads via CATT. The table has 11,000 to 15,000 gamma-chain clones, roughly 1.7% seen once. This receptor was obtained from a pool of human donors (malaria-infected and uninfected, not separated). The sequencing input was gamma-delta T cells from blood.

The CDR3 region has the DNA TGTGCCACCTGGGATGGTGGGGTAATCAGTTATTATAAGAAACTCTTT. It encodes CATWDGGVISYYKKLF. The rearrangement joins TRGV4 to TRGJ1 or TRGJ2. The CDR3 has 16 residues. V was clipped by 1 base and J by 3 bases; unmatched bases: 12. From germline, CDR1 is EGSTGY and CDR2 YDSYTSSV.